Listed below are T cell receptor beta chains from one sample, sequenced in a study of blood T cell repertoires in COVID-19. The table came from immunoSEQ multiplex PCR; TCRdb's copy has only in-frame clones and leaves some out. The sample gives approximately 160,000 clones, 80% of which show up once; under 7% is in the top ten. The sequenced material came from PBMCs or T cells enriched from blood (not recorded which). The receptor source for this set is a man aged 40-49 years who had recovered from COVID-19. The CDR3 runs from the conserved cysteine through the conserved F or W. A D gene is named only where the DNA matches it firmly. Rows may omit the clone size; those that give it use once, few, many or a size class.

d_call: TRBD1
v_call: TRBV5-1
j_call: TRBJ2-5
clone_size: NA
cdr3_nt: TGCGCCAGCAGCATGTCAGGGGGCCGAGAGACCCAGTACTTC
cdr3_aa: CASSMSGGRETQYF

d_call: TRBD1
v_call: TRBV27
j_call: TRBJ1-6
clone_size: NA
cdr3_nt: TGTGCCAGCAGTTTAAAAGGACAGGGGAATAATTCACCCCTCCACTTT
cdr3_aa: CASSLKGQGNNSPLHF

d_call: NA
v_call: TRBV30
j_call: TRBJ2-5
clone_size: NA
cdr3_nt: TGTGCCTGGAGTGTAGGCGGGACTCCACAAGAGACCCAGTACTTC
cdr3_aa: CAWSVGGTPQETQYF

d_call: NA
v_call: TRBV5-4
j_call: TRBJ2-3
clone_size: NA
cdr3_nt: TGTGCCAGCAGCTTTACCGGGGGTAGGTCGGATACGCAGTATTTT
cdr3_aa: CASSFTGGRSDTQYF

d_call: TRBD1
v_call: TRBV6-5
j_call: TRBJ2-5
clone_size: NA
cdr3_nt: TGTGCCAGCAGCCCCCGTGACCCAGGGGGAGAGACCCAGTACTTC
cdr3_aa: CASSPRDPGGETQYF

d_call: TRBD1
v_call: TRBV9
j_call: TRBJ1-4
clone_size: NA
cdr3_nt: TGTGCCAGCAGCGTCGGACAGGGACAGACTGAAAAACTGTTTTTT
cdr3_aa: CASSVGQGQTEKLFF

d_call: NA
v_call: TRBV24-1
j_call: TRBJ1-5
clone_size: NA
cdr3_nt: TGTGCCACCAGTGATACCAGTCAGCCCCAGCATTTT
cdr3_aa: CATSDTSQPQHF

d_call: NA
v_call: TRBV2
j_call: TRBJ1-2
clone_size: NA
cdr3_nt: TGTGCCAGCAGCAGGCGGACAGCGCCCATCTTC
cdr3_aa: CASSRRTAPIF

d_call: TRBD2
v_call: TRBV7-3
j_call: TRBJ2-3
clone_size: NA
cdr3_nt: TGTGCCAGCAGCCCCAATCGGGGGGGCGAAACGAACACGCAGTATTTT
cdr3_aa: CASSPNRGGETNTQYF

d_call: TRBD1
v_call: TRBV24-1
j_call: TRBJ2-2
clone_size: NA
cdr3_nt: TGTGCCACCAGTGACCCAACAGGGGGAGGTACCGGGGAGCTGTTTTTT
cdr3_aa: CATSDPTGGGTGELFF

d_call: TRBD1
v_call: TRBV6-1
j_call: TRBJ1-2
clone_size: NA
cdr3_nt: TGTGCCAGCAGTGAAAGGACAGGCTCCCTGGGAGGCTACACCTTC
cdr3_aa: CASSERTGSLGGYTF

d_call: NA
v_call: TRBV24-1
j_call: TRBJ2-2
clone_size: NA
cdr3_nt: TGTGCCACCAGTGCTACGAACACCGGGGAGCTGTTTTTT
cdr3_aa: CATSATNTGELFF

d_call: NA
v_call: TRBV19
j_call: TRBJ1-2
clone_size: once
cdr3_nt: TGTGCCAGTAGTTCTCTCCAGAGGGCGGATAACTATGGCTACACCTTC
cdr3_aa: CASSSLQRADNYGYTF

d_call: NA
v_call: TRBV9
j_call: TRBJ1-6
clone_size: NA
cdr3_nt: TGTGCCAGCAGCGTAGGGACAGTCTATAATTCACCCCTCCACTTT
cdr3_aa: CASSVGTVYNSPLHF

d_call: TRBD2
v_call: TRBV5-4
j_call: TRBJ2-3
clone_size: NA
cdr3_nt: TGTGCCAGCAGCCAAACTAGCGGACGGGGGACAGATACGCAGTATTTT
cdr3_aa: CASSQTSGRGTDTQYF

d_call: NA
v_call: TRBV30
j_call: TRBJ1-2
clone_size: NA
cdr3_nt: TGTGCCTGGAGTGTATACGGCTATGGCTACACCTTC
cdr3_aa: CAWSVYGYGYTF

d_call: TRBD2
v_call: TRBV30
j_call: TRBJ2-5
clone_size: NA
cdr3_nt: TGTGCCTGGAGTGGCGCTGCGGGGGGCCGGTTGGAGACCCAGTACTTC
cdr3_aa: CAWSGAAGGRLETQYF

d_call: TRBD2
v_call: TRBV30
j_call: TRBJ2-3
clone_size: NA
cdr3_nt: TGTGCCTGGAGTACCTCCTTGGCGGGGGGCACAGATACGCAGTATTTT
cdr3_aa: CAWSTSLAGGTDTQYF

d_call: TRBD2
v_call: TRBV3-1/TRBV3-2
j_call: TRBJ2-3
clone_size: NA
cdr3_nt: TGTGCCAGCAGCGAAGGGGGACTAGTAAGCACAGATACGCAGTATTTT
cdr3_aa: CASSEGGLVSTDTQYF

d_call: TRBD1
v_call: TRBV5-1
j_call: TRBJ2-2
clone_size: NA
cdr3_nt: TGCGCCAGCAGCCTTCGACAGGGGAACACCGGGGAGCTGTTTTTT
cdr3_aa: CASSLRQGNTGELFF

d_call: NA
v_call: TRBV19
j_call: TRBJ2-3
clone_size: NA
cdr3_nt: TGTGCCAGTAGTATGACAGTGACAAACACAGATACGCAGTATTTT
cdr3_aa: CASSMTVTNTDTQYF

d_call: TRBD1
v_call: TRBV19
j_call: TRBJ1-1
clone_size: once
cdr3_nt: TGTGCCAGTATGACAGGGGCCACTGAAGCTTTCTTT
cdr3_aa: CASMTGATEAFF

d_call: TRBD1
v_call: TRBV7-9
j_call: TRBJ2-5
clone_size: NA
cdr3_nt: TGTGCCAGCAGCTTAGGGACAGGGGAAGAAGAGACCCAGTACTTC
cdr3_aa: CASSLGTGEEETQYF

d_call: TRBD1
v_call: TRBV15
j_call: TRBJ1-5
clone_size: NA
cdr3_nt: TGTGCCACCTCCCCGGACAGGGGAAATCAGCCCCAGCATTTT
cdr3_aa: CATSPDRGNQPQHF

d_call: NA
v_call: TRBV18
j_call: TRBJ1-2
clone_size: NA
cdr3_nt: TGTGCCAGCTCACCAAACTCGGGGTTCCAGAGCGGCTACACCTTC
cdr3_aa: CASSPNSGFQSGYTF

d_call: TRBD2
v_call: TRBV24-1
j_call: TRBJ2-3
clone_size: few
cdr3_nt: TGTGCCACCAGTGACCCTTTAGCGGGGCGCACAGATACGCAGTATTTT
cdr3_aa: CATSDPLAGRTDTQYF

d_call: TRBD1
v_call: TRBV27
j_call: TRBJ2-2
clone_size: NA
cdr3_nt: TGTGCCAGCTCACGGGACAGGAACACCGGGGAGCTGTTTTTT
cdr3_aa: CASSRDRNTGELFF

d_call: NA
v_call: TRBV30
j_call: TRBJ1-2
clone_size: few
cdr3_nt: TGTGCCTGGAGTGTACCCCACAGGGCAATCTATGGCTACACCTTC
cdr3_aa: CAWSVPHRAIYGYTF

d_call: NA
v_call: TRBV5-1
j_call: TRBJ1-1
clone_size: few
cdr3_nt: TGCGCCAGCAGCTTGGAGGCAGTGGGGGGTAATACTGAAGCTTTCTTT
cdr3_aa: CASSLEAVGGNTEAFF

d_call: NA
v_call: TRBV5-1
j_call: TRBJ2-5
clone_size: NA
cdr3_nt: TGCGCCAGCAGCTTGGGGCAGGTCCAAGAGACCCAGTACTTC
cdr3_aa: CASSLGQVQETQYF

d_call: TRBD1
v_call: TRBV9
j_call: TRBJ1-1
clone_size: NA
cdr3_nt: TGTGCCAGCAGCGTACAAGTGGGACAGGGAGCTTTCTTT
cdr3_aa: CASSVQVGQGAFF

d_call: NA
v_call: TRBV7-6
j_call: TRBJ2-3
clone_size: NA
cdr3_nt: TGTGCCAGCAGAGGAGGGGACAGCACAGATACGCAGTATTTT
cdr3_aa: CASRGGDSTDTQYF

d_call: NA
v_call: TRBV10-1
j_call: TRBJ1-1
clone_size: few
cdr3_nt: TGCGCCAGCAGACACAGGCGTCGGGAAGCTTTCTTT
cdr3_aa: CASRHRRREAFF

d_call: TRBD1
v_call: TRBV18
j_call: TRBJ2-7
clone_size: NA
cdr3_nt: TGTGCCAGCTCATCAAACAGGGGCTACGAGCAGTACTTC
cdr3_aa: CASSSNRGYEQYF

d_call: TRBD1
v_call: TRBV7-9
j_call: TRBJ1-6
clone_size: NA
cdr3_nt: TGTGCCAGCAGCTCAGACAGGGATAATTCACCCCTCCACTTT
cdr3_aa: CASSSDRDNSPLHF

d_call: NA
v_call: TRBV7-3
j_call: TRBJ1-6
clone_size: NA
cdr3_nt: TGTGCCAGCAGCTTGGGGACATTAGGAGGACCCCTCCACTTT
cdr3_aa: CASSLGTLGGPLHF

d_call: TRBD1
v_call: TRBV5-4
j_call: TRBJ1-2
clone_size: NA
cdr3_nt: TGTGCCAGCAGCCCTGGGGGGACAGGGGCCCTGTGGGGCTACACCTTC
cdr3_aa: CASSPGGTGALWGYTF

d_call: NA
v_call: TRBV18
j_call: TRBJ2-7
clone_size: few
cdr3_nt: TGTGCCAGCTCACGGGGGCTCCAGACCTACGAGCAGTACTTC
cdr3_aa: CASSRGLQTYEQYF

d_call: NA
v_call: TRBV28
j_call: TRBJ1-1
clone_size: few
cdr3_nt: TGTGCCAGCAGCACCCGGACAGTTATGAACACTGAAGCTTTCTTT
cdr3_aa: CASSTRTVMNTEAFF

d_call: TRBD2
v_call: TRBV19
j_call: TRBJ2-3
clone_size: NA
cdr3_nt: TGTGCCAGTGGCCCTAGCGGGAGCACAGATACGCAGTATTTT
cdr3_aa: CASGPSGSTDTQYF

d_call: TRBD1
v_call: TRBV5-1
j_call: TRBJ1-5
clone_size: NA
cdr3_nt: TGCGCCAGCAGCTTGAAGATCCGGACAGGGGTCAATCAGCCCCAGCATTTT
cdr3_aa: CASSLKIRTGVNQPQHF

d_call: NA
v_call: TRBV7-9
j_call: TRBJ1-2
clone_size: many
cdr3_nt: TGTGCCATGAGTCTAGGCCTGGACAGCTCTAACTATGGCTACACCTTC
cdr3_aa: CAMSLGLDSSNYGYTF

d_call: TRBD1
v_call: TRBV30
j_call: TRBJ1-2
clone_size: NA
cdr3_nt: TGTGCCTGGAAACAGGGGGAGGCTGGCTACACCTTC
cdr3_aa: CAWKQGEAGYTF

d_call: NA
v_call: TRBV11-2
j_call: TRBJ1-1
clone_size: NA
cdr3_nt: TGTGCCAGCAGCTTAACCGGGGGACGGGGAAACACTGAAGCTTTCTTT
cdr3_aa: CASSLTGGRGNTEAFF

d_call: NA
v_call: TRBV19
j_call: TRBJ1-2
clone_size: NA
cdr3_nt: TGTGCCAGTAGTATGTTCGGGGGGGAAGGCTATGGCTACACCTTC
cdr3_aa: CASSMFGGEGYGYTF

d_call: NA
v_call: TRBV5-4
j_call: TRBJ1-2
clone_size: NA
cdr3_nt: TGTGCCAGCAGCTTGGACCCAGGGCAGGGTGGCTACACCTTC
cdr3_aa: CASSLDPGQGGYTF

d_call: NA
v_call: TRBV6-6
j_call: TRBJ2-1
clone_size: few
cdr3_nt: TGTGCCAGCAGTCAACAAACAGCTTTCTCCTACAATGAGCAGTTCTTC
cdr3_aa: CASSQQTAFSYNEQFF

d_call: NA
v_call: TRBV29-1
j_call: TRBJ2-7
clone_size: NA
cdr3_nt: TGCAGCGTGGAAGGAGGGGGCAACGAGCAGTACTTC
cdr3_aa: CSVEGGGNEQYF

d_call: NA
v_call: TRBV18
j_call: TRBJ1-3
clone_size: NA
cdr3_nt: TGTGCCAGCTCACCACCAAGCGGGGCTGGAAACACCATATATTTT
cdr3_aa: CASSPPSGAGNTIYF

d_call: NA
v_call: TRBV20-1
j_call: TRBJ1-4
clone_size: once
cdr3_nt: TGCAGTGCTACCCAGGGGGAAAAACTGTTTTTT
cdr3_aa: CSATQGEKLFF

d_call: NA
v_call: TRBV3-1/TRBV3-2
j_call: TRBJ1-1
clone_size: NA
cdr3_nt: TGTGCCAGCAGCCACCCGGTTGCGAACACTGAAGCTTTCTTT
cdr3_aa: CASSHPVANTEAFF